These 18 T cell receptor beta chains were sequenced from one sample in a study of blood T cell repertoires in COVID-19. Some clones are missing from TCRdb's copy, which holds only in-frame ones; the method was immunoSEQ multiplex PCR. In the table there are approximately 240,000 clones, about 79% of which are singletons. Sequencing used PBMCs or T cells enriched from blood (not recorded which). The receptors derive from a woman aged 40 to 50 with acute COVID-19.

There are a few counts of this clone. The V call is TRBV14, the J call TRBJ2-5, with 13 bases matching TRBD2. This CDR3 contains 15 residues. The germline V gene has CDR1 SGHDN and CDR2 FVKESK. Losses at the gene ends were 4 bases for V and 4 bases for J; bases not matched to a gene: 3. The CDR3 nucleotides are TGTGCCAGCAGCCTTTGGACTAGCGGGAGAGAGACCCAGTACTTC. Its translation: CASSLWTSGRETQYF.

The rearrangement links TRBV5-1 to TRBJ2-7, with D possibly matching TRBD1 (5 bases). With 3 bases removed from V and 0 bases from J, the gap between germline ends came to 13 bases. Germline CDR1 is SGHRS and CDR2 is YFSETQ. The CDR3 length is 15 residues. For the CDR3, the DNA is TGCGCCAGCAGCTCCCAAGGGGCCCTCTCCTACGAGCAGTACTTC. The encoded protein is CASSSQGALSYEQYF.

The rearrangement uses TRBV5-4 and TRBJ2-3; 9 bases are shared with TRBD2. CDR1 and CDR2 from the germline V gene are SGHNT and YYREEE (reference sequence). This CDR3 region has 15 residues. V lost 1 base, J lost 6 bases, and 6 bases stayed unmatched. CDR3 amino acids: CASSLSSGVWDTQYF. The CDR3 DNA sequence: TGTGCCAGCAGCTTGTCTAGCGGGGTTTGGGATACGCAGTATTTT.

The V gene is TRBV7-2, the J gene TRBJ2-5, with 7 positions matching TRBD1. The CDR3 sequence is 14 residues long. Losses at the gene ends were 3 bases for V and 1 base for J; bases not matched to a gene: 2. Looked up from germline, CDR1 is SGHTA and CDR2 is FQGNSA. In nucleotides, the CDR3 is TGTGCCAGCAGCTTGCGACAGGGCCAAGAGACCCAGTACTTC. It encodes CASSLRQGQETQYF.

This rearrangement joins TRBV18 to TRBJ1-1; the D gene is possibly TRBD1 (5 bases). This CDR3 is 13 amino acids long. The germline CDR1 and CDR2 sequences are KGHSH and LQKENI. V lost 5 bases and J lost 1, with 8 bases in between. The CDR3 here is CASSVQENTEAFF. The DNA of the CDR3 is TGTGCCAGCTCAGTACAGGAGAACACTGAAGCTTTCTTT. Full variable domain (remainder filled in from reference TRBV18 and TRBJ1-1): NAGVMQNPRHLVRRRGQEARLRCSPMKGHSHVYWYRQLPEEGLKFMVYLQKENIIDESGMPKERFSAEFPKEGPSILRIQQVVRGDSAAYFCASSVQENTEAFFGQGTRLTVV.

The genes are TRBV5-4 and TRBJ1-1; unclear D gene. The length of the CDR3 is 14 residues. Germline CDR1 SGHNT, CDR2 YYREEE (reference sequence). V was pared by 4 bases and J by 11 bases, with 21 bases between. In nucleotides, the CDR3 is TGTGCCAGCAGCACCTTGGGGAGCTTCTCTGGTGCTTTCTTT. As protein: CASSTLGSFSGAFF.

This sequence joins TRBV18 and TRBJ1-4; the D is unclear. CDR3 length: 15 amino acids. The V gene's germline CDR1 is KGHSH and CDR2 LQKENI. Trimming removed 1 base at V and 0 bases at J, with 6 bases between. The CDR3: CASSPLPTTNEKLFF. The CDR3 DNA is TGTGCCAGCTCACCACTCCCCACAACTAATGAAAAACTGTTTTTT.

The chain couples TRBV3-1 (or the pseudogene TRBV3-2) to TRBJ2-2, with D tentatively TRBD2 (6 bases). The germline V and J ends were trimmed by 5 bases and 9 bases, with 13 bases remaining between them. CDR1 LGHDT and CDR2 YNNKEL come from the germline V gene (reference sequence). This CDR3 is 13 amino acids long. CDR3 in amino acids: CASSFLAGWELFF. DNA for the CDR3: TGTGCCAGCAGCTTCCTGGCGGGGTGGGAGCTGTTTTTT.

The chain uses TRBV19 and TRBJ1-5; the D gene is possibly TRBD1 (5 bases). Germline V gene sequence: CDR1 LNHDA, CDR2 SQIVND (reference sequence). V gave up 10 bases and J gave up 7 bases, with 14 bases separating them. The CDR3 has 12 amino acids. CDR3 in DNA: TGTGCCACCCTCAGGGCAGGCCAGCCCCAGCATTTT. Protein sequence: CATLRAGQPQHF.

The chain joins TRBV2 to TRBJ2-3, with 9 bases matching TRBD2. V shed 6 bases, J shed 1 base, and the junction held 5 bases outside the gene matches. The CDR3 covers 15 residues. CDR1 is SNHLY and CDR2 is FYNNEI in the germline V gene. DNA for the CDR3: TGTGCCAGCAGGGCCCGGACTAGCGGCACAGATACGCAGTATTTT. Its protein product is CASRARTSGTDTQYF.

The rearrangement uses TRBV7-9 and TRBJ2-7; 8 bases agree with TRBD1. Germline V gives CDR1 SEHNR, CDR2 FQNEAQ (reference sequence). The CDR3 contains 15 residues. Losses at the gene ends were 5 bases for V and 6 bases for J; bases not matched to a gene: 12. CDR3 residues: CASSPTPATGAEQYF. As DNA, the CDR3 is TGTGCCAGCAGCCCCACTCCCGCGACAGGGGCCGAGCAGTACTTC.

This clone was picked up a small number of times. The rearrangement links TRBV13 to TRBJ2-7; 7 bases line up with TRBD1. The germline V gene has CDR1 PRHDT and CDR2 FYEKMQ (reference sequence). J gave up 3 bases and V 8 bases, and 7 bases lay outside the gene matches. This CDR3 spans 13 amino acids. The CDR3 region has the DNA TGTGCCAGCCGCATGACAGGGAACTACGAGCAGTACTTC. Its protein is CASRMTGNYEQYF.

V gene TRBV4-2 combines with J gene TRBJ2-1; 7 bases match TRBD1. Unmatched junction bases numbered 2, after V lost 4 bases and J lost 5 bases. The germline V gene has CDR1 LGHNA and CDR2 YNFKEQ. CDR3 length: 13 residues. CDR3 sequence: CASSPDRDNEQFF. CDR3 in DNA: TGTGCCAGCAGCCCTGACAGGGACAATGAGCAGTTCTTC.

The V gene is TRBV5-1, the J gene TRBJ2-3; 9 bases are a match to TRBD2. Germline assignment: CDR1 SGHRS and CDR2 YFSETQ. This CDR3 has 16 residues. The V and J ends lost 4 bases and 2 bases, in that order; junction bases with no gene match: 8. CDR3 in amino acids: CASSPGTSSITDTQYF. The CDR3 nucleotides are TGCGCCAGCAGCCCGGGGACTAGCTCTATCACAGATACGCAGTATTTT.

The chain recombines TRBV13 with TRBJ2-1; 9 bases match TRBD1. V shed 5 bases, J shed 9 bases, and the junction held 11 bases outside the gene matches. This CDR3 has 15 amino acids. CDR1 and CDR2 (germline): PRHDT, FYEKMQ (reference sequence). CDR3 in DNA: TGTGCCAGCAGCCCCCCGGACAGGGGTCAGGGTGAGCAGTTCTTC. This gives the protein CASSPPDRGQGEQFF. Full variable domain (rest looked up from reference TRBV13 and TRBJ2-1): AAGVIQSPRHLIKEKRETATLKCYPIPRHDTVYWYQQGPGQDPQFLISFYEKMQSDKGSIPDRFSAQQFSDYHSELNMSSLELGDSALYFCASSPPDRGQGEQFFGPGTRLTVL.

The chain is built from TRBV24-1 and TRBJ1-5, with D hard to call. In germline, CDR1 is KGHDR, CDR2 SFDVKD. CDR3 length: 14 residues. The V and J ends lost 5 bases and 5 bases respectively, with 12 bases between them. CDR3 coding DNA: TGTGCCACCAGTGCCCGGTTCTTTGATCAGCCCCAGCATTTT. Translating gives CATSARFFDQPQHF.

This chain uses TRBV12-3 or TRBV12-4 with TRBJ1-2; D ambiguous. V gave up 6 bases and J gave up 5 bases, with 13 bases separating them. The CDR3 runs to 13 residues. DNA for the CDR3: TGTGCCAGCAGGCCTATGCGGGGATATGGCTACACCTTC. Translated, it gives CASRPMRGYGYTF.

This clone was seen only a few times. The chain carries TRBV20-1 and TRBJ2-7; 8 nucleotides align to TRBD1. The ends lost 3 bases at V and 7 bases at J; junction bases unmatched: 8. Germline CDR1 is DFQATT and CDR2 is SNEGSKA (reference sequence). The CDR3 has 13 residues. CDR3 bases: TGCAGTGCTAGTAGGGACAGGCCAGAGGAGCAGTACTTC. Residues: CSASRDRPEEQYF.